This T cell receptor beta chain was captured in a study of CD8+ T cells in alopecia areata. Looking at the study overall: Tofacitinib ran for 6 to 18 months before 6 months off drug.

Notes on this clone: Its target is unknown.

Treatment reported: oral pan-JAK inhibitor, 5-10 mg twice daily. The investigators collected lesional scalp punch biopsies and peripheral blood from alopecia areata patients. Cell sorting was applied to PBMCs, and CD4+ and CD8+ T cells were collected. RNA was extracted and reverse transcribed into cDNA as the sequencing template. Sequencing used immunoSEQ multiplex PCR; TCRdb keeps in-frame clones, though not all of them. The top ten clones hold around 25% of a sample with some 150,000 clones, around four fifths of them seen once. CDR3 size: 15 residues. Germline V gene lookup returns CDR1 SGDLS and CDR2 YYNGEE. Trimming left V 5 bases short and J 3 bases short, with 17 bases between. Whole-study results and caveats: TCR sharing across patients was less clear than in mice, possibly HLA-related.

The material sequenced was CD8+ T cells sorted from blood, taken at week 4, from a patient treated with tofacitinib. The V gene is TRBV9, the J gene TRBJ2-5; D unclear. The sequence was collected from a human donor with alopecia areata. The CDR3 sequence: CASSRDGANKETQYF. In nucleotides, the CDR3 is TGTGCCAGCAGTCGAGACGGTGCCAACAAAGAGACCCAGTACTTC.